A selection of T cell receptor beta chains follows, all from one sample in a study of blood T cells in healthy people across ages. Each CDR3 protein gets one entry after TCRdb re-called the 5' RACE reads with MiXCR. In the table there are some 1.5 million distinct CDR3 sequences, 28% of which are singletons. Input material: blood. These receptors were obtained from a woman in her twenties or thirties in good health. The CDR3 runs from the conserved cysteine through the conserved F or W. D genes are given only for firm matches. Not all rows give a size; the values are once, few, many and, for expanded clones, a class.

CDR3	DNA	D	size	length	J	V
CASSGSGSYTDTQYF	TGTGCCAGCAGCGGTAGCGGGAGCTACACAGATACGCAGTATTTT	TRBD2	NA	15	TRBJ2-3	TRBV12-3/TRBV12-4
CSARDSGRRTYEQYF	TGCAGTGCTAGAGATTCGGGACGACGAACCTACGAGCAGTACTTC	NA	many	15	TRBJ2-7	TRBV20-1
CASSLSIGGGTEAFF	TGTGCCAGCAGTTTATCGATAGGGGGTGGAACTGAAGCTTTCTTT	NA	NA	15	TRBJ1-1	TRBV27
CASRNPSGGAVGEQFF	TGTGCCAGCAGAAACCCTAGCGGGGGGGCCGTCGGTGAGCAGTTCTTC	TRBD2	NA	16	TRBJ2-1	TRBV27
CASTHRWLQRGGYTF	TGTGCCAGCACTCACCGGTGGCTCCAGAGGGGTGGCTACACCTTC	NA	NA	15	TRBJ1-2	TRBV12-3/TRBV12-4
CATSDLAGGEETQYF	TGTGCCACCAGTGATCTAGCGGGGGGGGAGGAGACCCAGTACTTC	TRBD2	NA	15	TRBJ2-5	TRBV24-1
CASRLSQGNYGYTF	TGTGCCAGCAGACTATCTCAGGGAAACTATGGCTACACCTTC	NA	few	14	TRBJ1-2	TRBV28
CASSPRKLAVNEQFF	TGTGCCAGCAGTCCCCGGAAACTAGCGGTCAATGAGCAGTTCTTC	TRBD2	few	15	TRBJ2-1	TRBV27
CASTEGRADTQYF	TGTGCCAGCACAGAGGGTAGAGCGGATACGCAGTATTTT	NA	NA	13	TRBJ2-3	TRBV2
CASRDTGQGTEQYF	TGTGCCAGCAGGGATACGGGACAGGGAACAGAGCAGTACTTC	TRBD1	many	14	TRBJ2-7	TRBV6-6
CASSYLTNPGANNEQFF	TGTGCCAGCAGTTACTTGACCAACCCGGGGGCGAACAATGAGCAGTTCTTC	NA	few	17	TRBJ2-1	TRBV6-5
CASSLEGDTGAKETQYF	TGTGCCAGCAGCTTAGAGGGGGATACGGGGGCCAAAGAGACCCAGTACTTC	NA	many	17	TRBJ2-5	TRBV7-2
CASRPDRGRGKNIQYF	TGTGCCAGCAGGCCGGACAGGGGGCGAGGCAAAAACATTCAGTACTTC	TRBD1	many	16	TRBJ2-4	TRBV7-2
CASSTGVGQPQHF	TGCGCCAGTTCTACGGGTGTTGGTCAGCCCCAGCATTTT	NA	few	13	TRBJ1-5	TRBV5-1
CASRIAGVGTGELFF	TGTGCCAGCAGGATAGCGGGAGTGGGTACCGGGGAGCTGTTTTTT	TRBD2	once	15	TRBJ2-2	TRBV7-2
CVSSLGTSGGDEQFF	TGTGTCAGCAGTTTGGGGACTAGCGGAGGGGATGAGCAGTTCTTC	TRBD2	NA	15	TRBJ2-1	TRBV12-3/TRBV12-4
CASSLVRGSRNEQFF	TGTGCCAGCAGTTTAGTGAGGGGCTCGCGGAATGAGCAGTTCTTC	NA	NA	15	TRBJ2-1	TRBV7-2
CSVELAVRTDTQYF	TGCAGCGTTGAACTCGCTGTGCGCACAGATACGCAGTATTTT	NA	many	14	TRBJ2-3	TRBV29-1
CASSLGRLAGGQRNEQFF	TGTGCCAGCAGCTTAGGCCGTTTAGCGGGGGGTCAGCGGAATGAGCAGTTCTTC	TRBD2	NA	18	TRBJ2-1	TRBV7-3
CASSQLKGPLWGGYTF	TGCGCCAGCAGCCAGCTCAAAGGACCATTATGGGGAGGCTACACCTTC	NA	few	16	TRBJ1-2	TRBV4-1
CASSPDRDGYGYTF	TGTGCCAGCAGCCCAGACAGGGACGGCTATGGCTACACCTTC	TRBD1	NA	14	TRBJ1-2	TRBV3-1
CASSFTGRRPQHF	TGTGCCAGCAGTTTCACAGGCCGGCGGCCCCAGCATTTT	NA	few	13	TRBJ1-5	TRBV12-3/TRBV12-4
CASRPAGTPNSNQPQHF	TGTGCCAGCAGGCCCGCCGGGACACCGAATAGCAATCAGCCCCAGCATTTT	NA	NA	17	TRBJ1-5	TRBV28
CASSLVMPGGDIQYF	TGTGCCAGCAGCTTAGTCATGCCAGGGGGCGACATTCAGTACTTC	TRBD1	few	15	TRBJ2-4	TRBV11-2
CASSPPEGNGPYEQYF	TGTGCCAGCAGCCCCCCGGAGGGAAATGGGCCCTACGAGCAGTACTTC	NA	few	16	TRBJ2-7	TRBV7-9
CSARGYEETQYF	TGCAGTGCTAGGGGGTACGAAGAGACCCAGTACTTC	NA	few	12	TRBJ2-5	TRBV20-1
CSVTLGGQGKFF	TGCAGCGTTACTTTAGGTGGACAGGGAAAGTTCTTC	TRBD1	many	12	TRBJ2-1	TRBV29-1
CASTTPLGQNKLFF	TGTGCCAGCACCACCCCGTTGGGACAGAATAAACTGTTTTTT	TRBD1	NA	14	TRBJ1-4	TRBV28
CASSARQPSWDEQFF	TGTGCCAGCAGTGCCCGACAGCCCTCCTGGGATGAGCAGTTCTTC	NA	many	15	TRBJ2-1	TRBV6-1
CASRAGTGVLGEQYF	TGTGCCAGCAGGGCCGGGACAGGGGTATTGGGTGAGCAGTACTTC	TRBD1	NA	15	TRBJ2-5	TRBV12-3/TRBV12-4
CAWSADPTFQETQYF	TGTGCCTGGAGTGCGGACCCTACCTTTCAAGAGACCCAGTACTTC	NA	few	15	TRBJ2-5	TRBV30
CSARVKDQVIYNEQFF	TGCAGTGCTAGAGTTAAGGACCAAGTGATATACAATGAGCAGTTCTTC	NA	NA	16	TRBJ2-1	TRBV20-1
CASSRDTGGEETQYF	TGTGCCAGCAGCCGGGACACTGGGGGCGAAGAGACCCAGTACTTC	NA	few	15	TRBJ2-5	TRBV5-4
CASSSTARSYADEQFF	TGCGCCAGCAGCTCCACAGCTAGGAGCTATGCGGATGAGCAGTTCTTC	NA	NA	16	TRBJ2-1	TRBV4-3
CATSGAGANVPTF	TGTGCCACCTCAGGCGCTGGGGCCAACGTCCCGACTTTC	NA	few	13	TRBJ2-6	TRBV24-1
CASLRSPNTEAFF	TGCGCCAGCCTCCGCAGCCCGAACACTGAAGCTTTCTTT	NA	NA	13	TRBJ1-1	TRBV5-1
CASSFQAGENIQYF	TGTGCCAGCAGTTTCCAGGCAGGGGAAAACATTCAGTACTTC	NA	NA	14	TRBJ2-4	TRBV12-3/TRBV12-4
CASSSPEGRETQYF	TGTGCCAGCAGCTCCCCGGAGGGCCGAGAGACCCAGTACTTC	NA	NA	14	TRBJ2-5	TRBV11-2
CASRPTGTSDGYTF	TGTGCCAGCAGGCCGACAGGGACGTCTGATGGCTACACCTTC	TRBD1	NA	14	TRBJ1-2	TRBV7-2
CASSQSQGLEQYF	TGCGCCAGCAGCCAGTCACAGGGATTAGAGCAGTACTTC	NA	many	13	TRBJ2-5	TRBV4-3
CAISGEGQGASEQYF	TGTGCCATCAGTGGGGAGGGGCAGGGGGCCTCCGAGCAGTACTTC	NA	many	15	TRBJ2-7	TRBV10-3
CAWSVDYTDTQYF	TGTGCCTGGAGTGTAGACTACACAGATACGCAGTATTTT	NA	NA	13	TRBJ2-3	TRBV30
CASSDLMDTQYF	TGTGCCAGCAGTGATTTGATGGATACGCAGTATTTT	NA	NA	12	TRBJ2-3	TRBV2
CASKGQDEQFF	TGTGCCAGTAAGGGACAGGATGAGCAGTTCTTC	TRBD1	NA	11	TRBJ2-1	TRBV19
CSARGGTGGSNEKLFF	TGCAGTGCTAGAGGCGGGACAGGGGGCTCTAATGAAAAACTGTTTTTT	TRBD1	few	16	TRBJ1-4	TRBV20-1